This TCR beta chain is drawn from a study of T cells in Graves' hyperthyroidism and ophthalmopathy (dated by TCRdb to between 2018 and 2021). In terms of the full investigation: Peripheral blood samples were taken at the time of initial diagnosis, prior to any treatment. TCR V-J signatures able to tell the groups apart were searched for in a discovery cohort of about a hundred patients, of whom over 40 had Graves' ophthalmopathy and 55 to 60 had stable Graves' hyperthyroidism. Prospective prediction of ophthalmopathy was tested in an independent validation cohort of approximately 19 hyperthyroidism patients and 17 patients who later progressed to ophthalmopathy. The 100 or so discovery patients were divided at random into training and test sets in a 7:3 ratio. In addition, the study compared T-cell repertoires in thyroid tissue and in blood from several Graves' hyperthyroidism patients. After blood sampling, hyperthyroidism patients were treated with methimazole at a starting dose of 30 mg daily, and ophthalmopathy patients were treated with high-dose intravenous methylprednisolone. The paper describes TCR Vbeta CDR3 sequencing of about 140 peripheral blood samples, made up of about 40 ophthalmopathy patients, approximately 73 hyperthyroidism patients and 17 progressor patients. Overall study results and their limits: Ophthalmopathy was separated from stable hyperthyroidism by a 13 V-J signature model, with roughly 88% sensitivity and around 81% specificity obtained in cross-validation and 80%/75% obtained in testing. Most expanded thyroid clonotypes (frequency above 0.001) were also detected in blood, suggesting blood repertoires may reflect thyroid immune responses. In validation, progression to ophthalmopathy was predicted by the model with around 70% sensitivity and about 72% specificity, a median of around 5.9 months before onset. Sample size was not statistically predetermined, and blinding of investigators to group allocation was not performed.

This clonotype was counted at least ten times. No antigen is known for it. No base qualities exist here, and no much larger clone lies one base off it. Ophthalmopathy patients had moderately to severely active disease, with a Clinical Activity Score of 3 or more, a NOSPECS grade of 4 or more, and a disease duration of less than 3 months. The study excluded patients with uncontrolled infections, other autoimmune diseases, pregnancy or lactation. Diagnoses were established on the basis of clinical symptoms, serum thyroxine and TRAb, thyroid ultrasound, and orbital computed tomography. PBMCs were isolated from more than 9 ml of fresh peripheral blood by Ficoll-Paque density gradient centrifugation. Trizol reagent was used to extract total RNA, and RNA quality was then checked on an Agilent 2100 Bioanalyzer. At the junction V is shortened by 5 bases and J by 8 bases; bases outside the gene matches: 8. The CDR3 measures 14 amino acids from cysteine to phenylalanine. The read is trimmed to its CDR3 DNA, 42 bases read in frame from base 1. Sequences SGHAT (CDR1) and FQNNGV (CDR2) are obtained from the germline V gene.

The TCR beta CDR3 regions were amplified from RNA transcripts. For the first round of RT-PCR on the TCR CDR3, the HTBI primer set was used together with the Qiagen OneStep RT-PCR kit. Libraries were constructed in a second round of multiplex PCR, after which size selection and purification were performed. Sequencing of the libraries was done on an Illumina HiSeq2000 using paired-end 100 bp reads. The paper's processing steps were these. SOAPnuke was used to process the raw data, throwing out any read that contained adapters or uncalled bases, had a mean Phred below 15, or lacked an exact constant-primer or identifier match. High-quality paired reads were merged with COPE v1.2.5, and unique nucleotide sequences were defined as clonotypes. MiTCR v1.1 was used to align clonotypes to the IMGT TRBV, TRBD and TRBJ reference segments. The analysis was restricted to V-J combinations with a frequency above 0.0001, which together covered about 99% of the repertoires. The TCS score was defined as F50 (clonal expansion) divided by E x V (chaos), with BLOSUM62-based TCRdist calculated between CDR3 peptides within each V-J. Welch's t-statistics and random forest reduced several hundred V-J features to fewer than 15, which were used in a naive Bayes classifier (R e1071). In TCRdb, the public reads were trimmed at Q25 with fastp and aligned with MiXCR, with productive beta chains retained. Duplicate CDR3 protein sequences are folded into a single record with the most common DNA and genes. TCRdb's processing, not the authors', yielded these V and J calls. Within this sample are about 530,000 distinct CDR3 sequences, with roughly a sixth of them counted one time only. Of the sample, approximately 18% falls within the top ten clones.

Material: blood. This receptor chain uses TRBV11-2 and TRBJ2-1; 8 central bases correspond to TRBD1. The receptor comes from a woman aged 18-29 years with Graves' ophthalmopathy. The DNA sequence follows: TGTGCCAGCAGCGTAACAGGGGGTCGGGATGAGCAGTTCTTC. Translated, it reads CASSVTGGRDEQFF.